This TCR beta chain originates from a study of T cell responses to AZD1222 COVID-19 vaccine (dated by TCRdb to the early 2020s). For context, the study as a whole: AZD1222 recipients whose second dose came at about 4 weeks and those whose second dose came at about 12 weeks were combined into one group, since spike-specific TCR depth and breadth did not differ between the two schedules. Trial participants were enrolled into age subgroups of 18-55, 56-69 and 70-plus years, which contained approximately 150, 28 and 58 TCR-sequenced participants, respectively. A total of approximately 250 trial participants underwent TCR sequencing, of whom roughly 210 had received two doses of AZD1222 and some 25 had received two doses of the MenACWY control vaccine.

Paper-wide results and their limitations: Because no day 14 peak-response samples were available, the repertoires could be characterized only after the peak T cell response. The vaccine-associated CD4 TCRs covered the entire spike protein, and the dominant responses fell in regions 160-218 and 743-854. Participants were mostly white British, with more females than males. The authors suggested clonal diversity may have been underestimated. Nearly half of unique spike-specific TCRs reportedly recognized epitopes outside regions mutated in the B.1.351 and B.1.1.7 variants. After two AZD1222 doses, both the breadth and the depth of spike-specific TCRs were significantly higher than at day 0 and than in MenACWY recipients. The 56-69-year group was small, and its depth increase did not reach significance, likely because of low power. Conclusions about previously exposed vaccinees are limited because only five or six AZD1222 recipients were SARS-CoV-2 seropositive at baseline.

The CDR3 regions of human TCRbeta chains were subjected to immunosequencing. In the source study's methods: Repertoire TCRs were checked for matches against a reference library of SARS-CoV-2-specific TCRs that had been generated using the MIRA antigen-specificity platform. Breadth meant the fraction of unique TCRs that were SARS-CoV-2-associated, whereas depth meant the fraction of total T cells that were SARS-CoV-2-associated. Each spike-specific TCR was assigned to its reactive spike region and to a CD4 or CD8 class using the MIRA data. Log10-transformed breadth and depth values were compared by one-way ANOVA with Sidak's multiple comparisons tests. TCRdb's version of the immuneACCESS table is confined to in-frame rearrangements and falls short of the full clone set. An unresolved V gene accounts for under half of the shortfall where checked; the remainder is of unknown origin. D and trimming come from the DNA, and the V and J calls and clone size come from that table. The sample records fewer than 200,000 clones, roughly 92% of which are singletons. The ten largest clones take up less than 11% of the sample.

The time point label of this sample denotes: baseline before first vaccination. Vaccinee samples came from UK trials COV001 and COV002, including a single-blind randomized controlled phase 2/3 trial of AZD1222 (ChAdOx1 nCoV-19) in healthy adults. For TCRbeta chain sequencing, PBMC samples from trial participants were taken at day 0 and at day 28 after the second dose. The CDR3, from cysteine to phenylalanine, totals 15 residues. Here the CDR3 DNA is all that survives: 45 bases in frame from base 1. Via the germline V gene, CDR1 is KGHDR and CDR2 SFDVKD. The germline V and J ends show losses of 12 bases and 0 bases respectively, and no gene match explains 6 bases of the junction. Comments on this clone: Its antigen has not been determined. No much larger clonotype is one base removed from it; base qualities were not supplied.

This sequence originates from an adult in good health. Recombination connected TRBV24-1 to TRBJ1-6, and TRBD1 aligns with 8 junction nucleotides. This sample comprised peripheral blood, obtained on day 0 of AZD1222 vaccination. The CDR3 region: CAVQGGGSYNSPLHF. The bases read TGTGCCGTACAGGGGGGAGGCTCCTATAATTCACCCCTCCACTTT.